A selection of T cell receptor beta chains follows, all from one sample in a study of blood T cells in healthy people across ages. TCRdb reprocessed the 5' RACE reads with MiXCR, giving one entry per CDR3 protein. The sample holds some 1 million distinct CDR3 sequences, more than 35% seen once. Sequenced material: blood. The receptors stem from a woman aged 55-69 years in good health. The conserved cysteine and the conserved F or W are not part of the CDR3 here.

v_call: TRBV20-1
cdr3_aa: SASREGEQY

v_call: TRBV20-1
cdr3_aa: SASKDSYEQY

v_call: TRBV20-1
cdr3_aa: SAPRPGTYEQY

v_call: TRBV18
cdr3_aa: VSSPSTGTGMLSGANVLT

v_call: TRBV20-1
cdr3_aa: SATHGGLAGEQY

v_call: TRBV29-1
cdr3_aa: SVARTGGSTDTQY

v_call: TRBV20-1
cdr3_aa: SARLTSGSYEQY

v_call: TRBV12-3/TRBV12-4
cdr3_aa: ASRAETGVNEQF

v_call: TRBV9
cdr3_aa: TSSRRGAGQETQY

v_call: TRBV9
cdr3_aa: ASSVVGGSSYNEQF

v_call: TRBV13
cdr3_aa: ASSLGRVGVNQETQY

v_call: TRBV5-1
cdr3_aa: ASSLASGRVDEQY

v_call: TRBV14
cdr3_aa: ASSLRRGAFSADTQY

v_call: TRBV15
cdr3_aa: ATSRDPYYNGQF

v_call: TRBV7-2
cdr3_aa: ASSLHRTLGTDTQY

v_call: TRBV12-3/TRBV12-4
cdr3_aa: ASSPETDFYGYT

v_call: TRBV6-2/TRBV6-3
cdr3_aa: ASTLTGATF

v_call: TRBV5-1
cdr3_aa: ASRQGSSGRGIYEQY

v_call: TRBV5-5
cdr3_aa: ASSLVGPLREQY

v_call: TRBV27
cdr3_aa: ASSLGTGYNEQY

v_call: TRBV4-1
cdr3_aa: ASSQDNGNNYGYT

v_call: TRBV6-2/TRBV6-3
cdr3_aa: ASSYSTSLTYEQY

v_call: TRBV20-1
cdr3_aa: SARGLQAENSPLH

v_call: TRBV20-1
cdr3_aa: SAVETNYGYT

v_call: TRBV18
cdr3_aa: ASSPSQGPLGRNIQY

v_call: TRBV7-2
cdr3_aa: ASSFRWTAGIYEQY